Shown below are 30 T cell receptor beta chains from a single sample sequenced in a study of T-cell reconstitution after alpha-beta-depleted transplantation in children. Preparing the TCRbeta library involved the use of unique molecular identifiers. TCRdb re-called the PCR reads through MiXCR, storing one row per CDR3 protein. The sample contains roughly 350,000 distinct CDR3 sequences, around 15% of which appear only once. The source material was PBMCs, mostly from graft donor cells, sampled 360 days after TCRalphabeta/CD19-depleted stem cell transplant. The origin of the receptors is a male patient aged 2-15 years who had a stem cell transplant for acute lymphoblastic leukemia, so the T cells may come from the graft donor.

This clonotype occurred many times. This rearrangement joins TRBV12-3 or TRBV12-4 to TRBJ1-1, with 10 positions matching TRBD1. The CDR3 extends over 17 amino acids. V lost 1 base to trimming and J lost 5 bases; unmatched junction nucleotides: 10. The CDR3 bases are TGTGCCAGCAGTTTAGGGTATACCGGGACAGGGGCAACTGAAGCTTTCTTT. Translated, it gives CASSLGYTGTGATEAFF.

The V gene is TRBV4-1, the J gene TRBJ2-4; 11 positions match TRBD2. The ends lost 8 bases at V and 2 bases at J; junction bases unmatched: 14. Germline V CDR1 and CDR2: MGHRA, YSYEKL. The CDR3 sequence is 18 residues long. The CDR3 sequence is CASSYNYRTSGSKNIQYF. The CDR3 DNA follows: TGCGCCAGCTCTTACAACTACAGGACTAGCGGGTCCAAAAACATTCAGTACTTC.

CDR3 coding DNA: TGTGCCAGCAGCCACGTGTCGGATCCCGGGGCCAACGTCCTGACTTTC. Its translation: CASSHVSDPGANVLTF. The chain joins TRBV5-5 to TRBJ2-6; D gene uncertain. The CDR3 is 16 amino acids. The ends were cut back, 4 bases at V and 4 bases at J, with 15 bases in the middle. The germline V gene encodes CDR1 SGHKS and CDR2 YYEKEE (reference sequence).

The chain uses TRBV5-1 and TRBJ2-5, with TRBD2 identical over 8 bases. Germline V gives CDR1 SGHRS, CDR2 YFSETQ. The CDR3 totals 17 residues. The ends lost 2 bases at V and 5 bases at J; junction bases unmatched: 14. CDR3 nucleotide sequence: TGCGCCAGCAGCTTCAGGGAAGGCGGGAGGAAACGCGAGACCCAGTACTTC. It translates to CASSFREGGRKRETQYF.

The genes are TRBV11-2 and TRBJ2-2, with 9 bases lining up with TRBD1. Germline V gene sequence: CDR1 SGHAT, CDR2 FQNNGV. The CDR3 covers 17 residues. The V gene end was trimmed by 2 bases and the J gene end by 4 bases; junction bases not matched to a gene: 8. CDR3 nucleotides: TGTGCCAGCAGCTTATTTCGGTTGGGACAGGGCACCGGGGAGCTGTTTTTT. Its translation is CASSLFRLGQGTGELFF.

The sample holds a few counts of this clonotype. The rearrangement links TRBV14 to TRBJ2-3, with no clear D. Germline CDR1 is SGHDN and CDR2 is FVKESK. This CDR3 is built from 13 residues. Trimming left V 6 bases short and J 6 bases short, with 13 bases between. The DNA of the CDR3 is TGTGCCAGCAGAGATTGGGCGTCGGATACGCAGTATTTT. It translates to CASRDWASDTQYF.

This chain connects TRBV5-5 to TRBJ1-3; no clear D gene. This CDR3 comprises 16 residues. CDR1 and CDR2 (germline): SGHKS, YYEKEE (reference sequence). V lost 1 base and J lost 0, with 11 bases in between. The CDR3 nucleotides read TGTGCCAGCAGCTTGCCTCAGTTGAGCTCTGGAAACACCATATATTTT. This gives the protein CASSLPQLSSGNTIYF.

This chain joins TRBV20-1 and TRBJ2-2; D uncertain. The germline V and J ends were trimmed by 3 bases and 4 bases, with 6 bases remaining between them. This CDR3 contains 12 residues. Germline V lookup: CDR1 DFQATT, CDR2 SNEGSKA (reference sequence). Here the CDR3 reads CSASGVTGELFF. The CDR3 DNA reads TGCAGTGCTAGTGGCGTCACCGGGGAGCTGTTTTTT.

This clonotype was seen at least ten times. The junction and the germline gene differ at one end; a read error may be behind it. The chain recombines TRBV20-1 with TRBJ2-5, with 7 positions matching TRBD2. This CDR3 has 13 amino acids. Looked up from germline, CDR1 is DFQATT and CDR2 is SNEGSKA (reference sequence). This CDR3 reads CSARAETSTSGNF. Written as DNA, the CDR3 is TGCAGTGCTAGAGCCGAGACTAGCACTTCAGGCAACTTC.

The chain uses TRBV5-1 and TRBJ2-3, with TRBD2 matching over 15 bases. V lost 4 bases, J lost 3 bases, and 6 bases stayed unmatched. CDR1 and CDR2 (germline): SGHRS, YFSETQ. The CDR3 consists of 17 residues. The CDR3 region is CASSPGLAGGTTDTQYF. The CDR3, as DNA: TGCGCCAGCAGCCCGGGACTAGCGGGAGGAACAACAGATACGCAGTATTTT.

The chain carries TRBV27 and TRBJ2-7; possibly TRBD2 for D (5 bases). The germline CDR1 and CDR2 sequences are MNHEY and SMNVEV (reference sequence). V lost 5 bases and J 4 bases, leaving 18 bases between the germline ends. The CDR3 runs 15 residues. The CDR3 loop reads CASSKRLPLDYEQYF. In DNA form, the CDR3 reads TGTGCCAGCAGTAAGAGACTACCACTAGATTACGAGCAGTACTTC.

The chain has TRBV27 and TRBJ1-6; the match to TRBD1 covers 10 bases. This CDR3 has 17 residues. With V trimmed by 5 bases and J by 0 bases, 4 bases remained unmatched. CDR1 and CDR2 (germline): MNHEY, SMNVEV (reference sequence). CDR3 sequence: CASSQDRGGSYNSPLHF. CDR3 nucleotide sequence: TGTGCCAGCAGTCAGGACAGGGGGGGCTCCTATAATTCACCCCTCCACTTT.

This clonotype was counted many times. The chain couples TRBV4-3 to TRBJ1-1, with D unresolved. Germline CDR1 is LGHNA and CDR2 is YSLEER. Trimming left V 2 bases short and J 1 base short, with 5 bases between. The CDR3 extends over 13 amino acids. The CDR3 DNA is TGCGCCAGCAGCCAATCAGGGAACACTGAAGCTTTCTTT. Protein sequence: CASSQSGNTEAFF.

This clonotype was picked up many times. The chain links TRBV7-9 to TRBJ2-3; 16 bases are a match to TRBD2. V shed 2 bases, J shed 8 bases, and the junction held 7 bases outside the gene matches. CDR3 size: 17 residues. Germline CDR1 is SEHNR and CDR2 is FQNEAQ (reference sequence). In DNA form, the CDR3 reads TGTGCCAGCAGCTTAAATGAGGGACTAGCGGGAGGGCGTACGCAGTATTTT. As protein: CASSLNEGLAGGRTQYF.

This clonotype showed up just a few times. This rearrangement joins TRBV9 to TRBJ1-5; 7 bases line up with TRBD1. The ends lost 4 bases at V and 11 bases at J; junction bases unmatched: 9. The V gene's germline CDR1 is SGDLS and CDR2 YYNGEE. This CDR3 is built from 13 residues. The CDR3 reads CASSPQGTGAQHF. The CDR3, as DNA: TGTGCCAGCAGCCCACAGGGGACGGGAGCCCAGCATTTT.

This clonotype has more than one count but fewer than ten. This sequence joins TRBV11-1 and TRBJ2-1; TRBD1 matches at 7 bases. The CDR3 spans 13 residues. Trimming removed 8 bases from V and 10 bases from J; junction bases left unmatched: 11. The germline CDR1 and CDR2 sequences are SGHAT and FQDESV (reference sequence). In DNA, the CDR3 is TGTGCCAGCGCCCGACAGGGAAGGGGCGAGCAGTTCTTC. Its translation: CASARQGRGEQFF. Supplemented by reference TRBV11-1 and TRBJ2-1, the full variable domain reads EAEVAQSPRYKITEKSQAVAFWCDPISGHATLYWYRQILGQGPELLVQFQDESVVDDSQLPKDRFSAERLKGVDSTLKIQPAELGDSAMYLCASARQGRGEQFFGPGTRLTVL.

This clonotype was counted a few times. DNA of the CDR3: TGTGCCAGCAGCCTAGGACAGTTTAATGAAAAACTGTTTTTT. It is translated as CASSLGQFNEKLFF. The chain couples TRBV7-9 to TRBJ1-4, with D possibly being TRBD1 (6 bases). The germline V and J ends were trimmed by 5 bases and 4 bases, with 11 bases remaining between them. The CDR3 covers 14 residues. Germline V gene data show CDR1 as SEHNR and CDR2 as FQNEAQ (reference sequence).

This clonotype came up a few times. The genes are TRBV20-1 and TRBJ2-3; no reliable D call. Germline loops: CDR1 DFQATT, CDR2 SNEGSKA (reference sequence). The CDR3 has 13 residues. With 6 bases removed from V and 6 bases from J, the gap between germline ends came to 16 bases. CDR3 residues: CSALSGRTDTQYF. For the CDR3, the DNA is TGCAGTGCCCTATCGGGCAGGACGGATACGCAGTATTTT.

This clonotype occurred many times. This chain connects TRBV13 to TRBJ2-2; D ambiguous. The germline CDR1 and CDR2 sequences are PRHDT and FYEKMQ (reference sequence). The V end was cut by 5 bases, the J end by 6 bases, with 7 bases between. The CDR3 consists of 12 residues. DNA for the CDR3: TGTGCCAGCAGCCCGGCCCCCGGGGAGCTGTTTTTT. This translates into CASSPAPGELFF.

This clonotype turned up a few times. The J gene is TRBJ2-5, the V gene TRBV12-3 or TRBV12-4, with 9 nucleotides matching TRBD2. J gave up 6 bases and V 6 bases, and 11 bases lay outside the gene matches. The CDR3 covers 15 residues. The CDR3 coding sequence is TGTGCCAGCAGCCCGGTCCTAGCGGGACGTCAGACCCAGTACTTC. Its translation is CASSPVLAGRQTQYF.

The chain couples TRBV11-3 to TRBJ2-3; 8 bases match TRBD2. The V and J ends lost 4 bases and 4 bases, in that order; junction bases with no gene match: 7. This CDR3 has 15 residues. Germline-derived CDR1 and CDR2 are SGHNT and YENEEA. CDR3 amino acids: CASSYGTSSSDTQYF. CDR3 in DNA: TGTGCCAGCAGCTATGGGACTAGTTCATCAGATACGCAGTATTTT.

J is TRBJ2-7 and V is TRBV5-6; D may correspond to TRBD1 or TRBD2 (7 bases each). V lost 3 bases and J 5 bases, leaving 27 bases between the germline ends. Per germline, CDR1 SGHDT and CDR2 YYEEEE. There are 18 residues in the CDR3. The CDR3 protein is CASSSQEAGQRLEDEQYF. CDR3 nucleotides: TGTGCCAGCAGCTCCCAGGAAGCGGGACAGAGACTAGAAGACGAGCAGTACTTC.

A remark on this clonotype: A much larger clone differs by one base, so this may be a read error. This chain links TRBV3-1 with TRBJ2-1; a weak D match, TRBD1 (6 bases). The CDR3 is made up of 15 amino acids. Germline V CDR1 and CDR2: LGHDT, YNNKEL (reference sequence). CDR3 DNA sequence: TGTGCCACCAGCCAACTAGAGGACAGACTCAATGAGCAGTTCTTC. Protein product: CATSQLEDRLNEQFF.

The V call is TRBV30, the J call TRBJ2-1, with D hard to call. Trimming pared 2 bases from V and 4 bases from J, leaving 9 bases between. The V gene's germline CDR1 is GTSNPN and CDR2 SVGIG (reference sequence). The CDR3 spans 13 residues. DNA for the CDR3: TGTGCCTGGAGTCCTGATCTATACAATGAGCAGTTCTTC. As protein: CAWSPDLYNEQFF.

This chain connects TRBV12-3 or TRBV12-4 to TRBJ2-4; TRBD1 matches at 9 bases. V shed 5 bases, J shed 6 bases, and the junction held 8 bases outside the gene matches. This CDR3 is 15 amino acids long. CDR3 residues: CASSATGQGGNIQYF. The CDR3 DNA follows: TGTGCCAGCAGTGCGACGGGACAGGGAGGAAACATTCAGTACTTC.

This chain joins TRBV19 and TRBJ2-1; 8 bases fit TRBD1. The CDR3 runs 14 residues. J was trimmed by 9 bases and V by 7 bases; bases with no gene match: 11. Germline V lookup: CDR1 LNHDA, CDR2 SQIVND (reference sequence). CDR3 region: CASKRTGSIGEQFF. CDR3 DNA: TGTGCCAGTAAGCGGACAGGGTCAATCGGTGAGCAGTTCTTC.

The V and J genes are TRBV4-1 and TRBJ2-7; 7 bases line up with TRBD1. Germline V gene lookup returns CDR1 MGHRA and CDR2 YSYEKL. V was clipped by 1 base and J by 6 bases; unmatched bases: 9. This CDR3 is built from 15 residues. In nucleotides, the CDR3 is TGCGCCAGCAGCCAAGGAGACAGGGTTCTGGGCGAGCAGTACTTC. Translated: CASSQGDRVLGEQYF.

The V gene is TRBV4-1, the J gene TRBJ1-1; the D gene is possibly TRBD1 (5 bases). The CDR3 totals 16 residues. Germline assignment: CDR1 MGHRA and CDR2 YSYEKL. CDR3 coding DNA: TGCGCTAGCGAACGGGTAATCCGGGACGGAAGGTTTGGAGCTTTCTTT. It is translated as CASERVIRDGRFGAFF.

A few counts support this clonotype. Here the CDR3 reads CSVGYNQETQYF. DNA of the CDR3: TGCAGCGTTGGTTACAACCAAGAGACCCAGTACTTC. This rearrangement joins TRBV29-1 to TRBJ2-5; no reliable D call. The CDR3 has 12 residues. From germline, CDR1 is SQVTM and CDR2 ANQGSEA. V was shortened by 4 bases and J by 0 bases, with 6 bases between the two germline ends.

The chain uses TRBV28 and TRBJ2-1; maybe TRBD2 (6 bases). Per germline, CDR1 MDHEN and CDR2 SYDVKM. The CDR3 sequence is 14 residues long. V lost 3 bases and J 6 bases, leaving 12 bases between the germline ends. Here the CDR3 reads CASSFPGRSNEQFF. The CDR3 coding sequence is TGTGCCAGCAGTTTCCCCGGGAGAAGCAATGAGCAGTTCTTC.